The next 29 T cell receptor beta chains were all read from a single sample in a study of technical replicates of blood from several donors. This table comes from immunoSEQ multiplex PCR, and its TCRdb copy is limited to in-frame clones, with some not included. Of fewer than 95,000 clones listed, 85% to 95% are singletons. Sample: T cells isolated from PBMCs. These receptor sequences come from a human donor in good health.

The V call is TRBV18, the J call TRBJ1-5; D not certain. CDR3 size: 14 residues. V was trimmed by 4 bases and J by 3 bases, leaving 10 bases between them. CDR1 is KGHSH and CDR2 is LQKENI in the germline V gene. Here the CDR3 DNA reads TGTGCCAGCTCACGGGCAGCTTACAATCAGCCCCAGCATTTT. The encoded protein is CASSRAAYNQPQHF.

The V and J genes are TRBV27 and TRBJ2-7; 12 nucleotides agree with TRBD2. The CDR3 runs 16 residues. Germline trimming cut 0 bases from V and 4 bases from J; bases unmatched to any gene: 4. The V gene's germline CDR1 is MNHEY and CDR2 SMNVEV (reference sequence). The chain's CDR3 is CASSLSGLAGSYEQYF. Written as DNA, the CDR3 is TGTGCCAGCAGTTTATCAGGACTAGCGGGAAGTTACGAGCAGTACTTC.

The CDR3 sequence: CASSLSRNTEAFF. CDR3 nucleotides: TGTGCCAGCAGTTTGAGTAGGAACACTGAAGCTTTCTTT. This chain uses TRBV28 with TRBJ1-1, with D unresolved. The germline V and J ends were trimmed by 3 bases and 1 base, with 6 bases remaining between them. Germline CDR1 reads MDHEN; CDR2 reads SYDVKM. CDR3 length: 13 amino acids.

The gene calls are TRBV7-9 and TRBJ2-3; 10 nucleotides agree with TRBD2. Germline V gene sequence: CDR1 SEHNR, CDR2 FQNEAQ (reference sequence). The J segment lost 4 bases and the V segment lost 6 bases, leaving 10 bases of the junction unmatched. The CDR3 is 16 amino acids. CDR3 residues: CASRVLLAGAADTQYF. The CDR3 DNA is TGTGCCAGCAGAGTCCTTCTAGCGGGAGCCGCAGATACGCAGTATTTT.

This clone was detected only once. The chain links TRBV5-1 to TRBJ2-7, with a tentative D call TRBD1 (5 bases). Looked up from germline, CDR1 is SGHRS and CDR2 is YFSETQ. The CDR3 sequence is 14 residues long. V lost 5 bases and J 0 bases, leaving 12 bases between the germline ends. In DNA, the CDR3 is TGCGCCAGCAGTCCAACAGGATCCTCCTACGAGCAGTACTTC. It translates to CASSPTGSSYEQYF.

This clone showed up just once. V gene TRBV10-3 combines with J gene TRBJ2-1; TRBD2 agrees at 11 bases. Unmatched junction bases numbered 15, after V lost 6 bases and J lost 8 bases. The germline V gene has CDR1 ENHRY and CDR2 SYGVKD. The CDR3 sequence is 17 residues long. The CDR3 here is CAIRGTSGGGRLDEQFF. DNA for the CDR3: TGTGCCATCAGGGGGACTAGCGGAGGAGGGCGTTTGGATGAGCAGTTCTTC.

This clone turned up a few times. The rearrangement joins TRBV6-5 to TRBJ2-7; 9 nucleotides line up with TRBD2. Germline V gene sequence: CDR1 MNHEY, CDR2 SVGAGI. CDR3 size: 13 residues. J was trimmed by 6 bases and V by 2 bases; bases with no gene match: 2. CDR3 protein: CASSYGLALEQYF. The CDR3 nucleotides read TGTGCCAGCAGTTACGGACTAGCGCTCGAGCAGTACTTC.

The chain links TRBV6-1 to TRBJ2-5; 10 bases are shared with TRBD2. The CDR3 runs to 15 residues. CDR1 MNHNS and CDR2 SASEGT come from the germline V gene. V lost 9 bases, J lost 3 bases, and 10 bases stayed unmatched. CDR3: CASRSGRAGEETQYF. In DNA, the CDR3 is TGTGCCAGTAGGAGCGGGAGGGCCGGCGAAGAGACCCAGTACTTC.

The CDR3 coding sequence is TGTGCCAGCAGCTACCAGGGGTACTACGAGCAGTACTTC. Protein sequence: CASSYQGYYEQYF. The chain joins TRBV11-3 to TRBJ2-7, with D maybe TRBD1 (6 bases). The germline gives CDR1 SGHNT, CDR2 YENEEA. The CDR3 sequence is 13 residues long. The V end lost 4 bases, the J end lost 3 bases, and 10 bases lay between the germline ends. Using reference TRBV11-3 and TRBJ2-7 for the parts outside the CDR3, the full variable domain is EAGVVQSPRYKIIEKKQPVAFWCNPISGHNTLYWYLQNLGQGPELLIRYENEEAVDDSQLPKDRFSAERLKGVDSTLKIQPAELGDSAVYLCASSYQGYYEQYFGPGTRLTVT.

V usage is TRBV27 and J usage is TRBJ1-1; no firm D call. Trimming took 0 bases from V and 3 from J, leaving 8 bases between them. The CDR3 contains 14 residues. The germline V gene encodes CDR1 MNHEY and CDR2 SMNVEV (reference sequence). The CDR3 DNA sequence: TGTGCCAGCAGTTTATCGGTCGGTCACACTGAAGCTTTCTTT. Residues: CASSLSVGHTEAFF.

V and J are TRBV7-9 and TRBJ2-7; possible D gene TRBD1, 6 bases. Trimming cost V 1 base and J 2 bases, with 18 bases left between them. The CDR3 extends over 17 amino acids. CDR1 SEHNR and CDR2 FQNEAQ come from the germline V gene (reference sequence). The DNA of the CDR3 is TGTGCCAGCAGCTTAGGAACTGGTACAGGGAACCCCTACGAGCAGTACTTC. Translating it yields CASSLGTGTGNPYEQYF.

The V call is TRBV6-6, the J call TRBJ1-1; D perhaps matches TRBD1 (6 bases). Trimming cost V 7 bases and J 8 bases, with 17 bases left between them. Germline-derived CDR1 and CDR2 are MNHNY and SVGAGI (reference sequence). This CDR3 comprises 13 residues. The CDR3, as DNA: TGTGCCAGCAACCTCGACAGCACAGGGGAAGCTTTCTTT. Protein: CASNLDSTGEAFF.

The V call is TRBV2, the J call TRBJ2-7; 9 bases fit TRBD2. The CDR3 totals 15 residues. Losses at the gene ends were 7 bases for V and 3 bases for J; bases not matched to a gene: 10. The germline CDR1 and CDR2 sequences are SNHLY and FYNNEI. The CDR3 nucleotides read TGTGCCAGCAAGACCACGGGACTAGCTAACTACGAGCAGTACTTC. Translating gives CASKTTGLANYEQYF.

This chain links TRBV5-1 with TRBJ2-7, with D possibly being TRBD2 (5 bases). V was cut by 3 bases and J by 4 bases, with 11 bases left in between. The CDR3 contains 13 residues. Germline V gene sequence: CDR1 SGHRS, CDR2 YFSETQ. The CDR3 loop is CASSYPGVYEQYF. For the CDR3, the DNA is TGCGCCAGCAGCTATCCCGGGGTTTACGAGCAGTACTTC.

CDR3 in amino acids: CASSIGQGSQPQHF. CDR3 nucleotide sequence: TGTGCCAGCAGCATCGGACAGGGCTCTCAGCCCCAGCATTTT. The genes are TRBV11-2 and TRBJ1-5; 8 bases map to TRBD1. CDR1 is SGHAT and CDR2 is FQNNGV in the germline V gene. The CDR3 is made up of 14 amino acids. V lost 5 bases and J lost 6; bases outside the gene matches: 6.

V and J are TRBV9 and TRBJ1-3, with D possibly TRBD1 on 5 matching bases. This CDR3 contains 14 residues. Per germline, CDR1 SGDLS and CDR2 YYNGEE. V was cut by 4 bases and J by 2 bases, with 10 bases left in between. CDR3 residues: CASSPGGPGNTIYF. CDR3 DNA sequence: TGTGCCAGCAGCCCGGGGGGACCTGGAAACACCATATATTTT.

The chain links TRBV28 to TRBJ2-5, with TRBD2 as a possible D gene (6 bases). This CDR3 has 16 amino acids. V lost 5 bases, J lost 4 bases, and 20 bases lay in between. Per germline, CDR1 MDHEN and CDR2 SYDVKM. The CDR3 sequence is CASSPRTGTWGETQYF. The CDR3 DNA follows: TGTGCCAGCAGTCCGAGAACCGGGACTTGGGGAGAGACCCAGTACTTC.

V gene TRBV7-3 combines with J gene TRBJ2-2; D is possibly TRBD2 (7 bases). CDR1 and CDR2 (germline): SGHTA, FQGTGA. Trimming removed 1 base from V and 3 bases from J, with 12 bases in between. The CDR3 sequence is 16 residues long. The CDR3 loop is CASSLNGGQDTGELFF. The CDR3, as DNA: TGTGCCAGCAGCTTAAACGGGGGGCAGGACACCGGGGAGCTGTTTTTT.

The chain joins TRBV18 to TRBJ1-5; D gene uncertain. Trimming removed 3 bases from V and 1 base from J, with 10 bases in between. The CDR3 is 15 amino acids. Germline V gene sequence: CDR1 KGHSH, CDR2 LQKENI. The CDR3: CASSPRVVSNQPQHF. As DNA, the CDR3 is TGTGCCAGCTCACCGAGAGTCGTGAGCAATCAGCCCCAGCATTTT.

The chain joins TRBV12-1 to TRBJ1-1; the table's D call, TRBD1, has no DNA check behind it. TRBV12-1 is a known pseudogene. The CDR3 spans 14 residues. The CDR3 loop reads CASSPAGTGAEAFF. CDR3 nucleotide sequence: TGTGCCAGCAGCCCCGCTGGGACAGGGGCTGAAGCTTTCTTT.

DNA for the CDR3: TGTGCCAGCAGCTTCCAAGGCGGTTCTAATGAAAAACTGTTTTTT. This encodes CASSFQGGSNEKLFF. This chain joins TRBV5-4 and TRBJ1-4; D gene ambiguous. V gave up 2 bases and J gave up 3 bases, with 11 bases separating them. CDR1 and CDR2 from the germline V gene are SGHNT and YYREEE (reference sequence). The CDR3 spans 15 residues.

V gene TRBV4-1 combines with J gene TRBJ2-5; D is possibly TRBD1 (6 bases). Trimming shortened V by 0 bases and J by 7 bases, and 15 bases separated the two germline ends. Germline assignment: CDR1 MGHRA and CDR2 YSYEKL. The CDR3 sequence is 15 residues long. The CDR3 region is CASSQDLRTDGTQYF. In DNA, the CDR3 is TGCGCCAGCAGCCAAGATCTTAGGACAGACGGGACCCAGTACTTC.

The chain employs TRBV10-3 and TRBJ2-7, with a possible D match to TRBD1 (6 bases). Germline V CDR1 and CDR2: ENHRY, SYGVKD. The V end was cut by 6 bases, the J end by 0 bases, with 18 bases between. The CDR3 covers 16 residues. The CDR3 bases are TGTGCCATCAGGACGACCCAGGGGACGAGCTCCTACGAGCAGTACTTC. This sequence encodes CAIRTTQGTSSYEQYF.

J is TRBJ2-2 and V is TRBV10-1; 8 nucleotides line up with TRBD1. The CDR3 has 13 amino acids. Germline-derived CDR1 and CDR2 are WNHNN and SYGVQD (reference sequence). V lost 3 bases, J lost 6 bases, and 0 bases stayed unmatched. Here the CDR3 DNA reads TGCGCCAGCAGTGAACAGGGGGCCGGGGAGCTGTTTTTT. It codes for CASSEQGAGELFF.

V and J are TRBV18 and TRBJ1-5, with D maybe TRBD1 (6 bases). Germline V gene lookup returns CDR1 KGHSH and CDR2 LQKENI. This CDR3 has 21 residues. V was shortened by 3 bases and J by 0 bases, with 27 bases between the two germline ends. The CDR3 protein is CASSPRRLTGQNKYSNQPQHF. CDR3 DNA sequence: TGTGCCAGCTCACCGCGCCGGTTGACAGGACAGAATAAATATAGCAATCAGCCCCAGCATTTT.

The CDR3 region is CASSPSAGPGGYTF. The DNA of the CDR3 is TGTGCCAGCAGCCCCAGCGCCGGGCCGGGAGGCTACACCTTC. V is TRBV7-2 and J is TRBJ1-2; D unclear. Germline V lookup: CDR1 SGHTA, CDR2 FQGNSA. V lost 5 bases, J lost 8 bases, and 18 bases lay in between. The CDR3 is made up of 14 amino acids.

This rearrangement joins TRBV5-1 to TRBJ1-4; D is unresolved. Germline loops: CDR1 SGHRS, CDR2 YFSETQ. The CDR3 contains 16 residues. The V and J ends lost 1 base and 2 bases respectively, with 12 bases between them. The CDR3 DNA follows: TGCGCCAGCAGCTTGAACAGTCAACTTACTAATGAAAAACTGTTTTTT. Protein sequence: CASSLNSQLTNEKLFF.

The chain recombines TRBV28 with TRBJ2-7; D is perhaps TRBD1 (5 bases). Trimming took 3 bases from V and 4 from J, leaving 13 bases between them. The CDR3 contains 14 residues. Germline loops: CDR1 MDHEN, CDR2 SYDVKM. The CDR3 loop reads CASSLGQGGYEQYF. As DNA, the CDR3 is TGTGCCAGCAGTTTGGGGCAGGGTGGTTACGAGCAGTACTTC.

The chain is built from TRBV7-2 and TRBJ1-1; the D is unclear. The CDR3 runs 16 residues. Germline CDR1 and CDR2: SGHTA and FQGNSA. Deletions cut 0 bases from V and 1 base from J, with 12 bases between. The CDR3 sequence is CASSLAFQVANTEAFF. CDR3 in DNA: TGTGCCAGCAGCTTAGCGTTTCAGGTCGCGAACACTGAAGCTTTCTTT.